One sample yielded the 5 T cell receptor beta chains listed below, sequenced in a study of cytomegalovirus exposure and HLA in healthy donors (dated 2017 in TCRdb). The library was obtained by the immunoSEQ multiplex PCR assay. For the multiplex PCR, a mixture combining 60 forward primers for TCR Vbeta segments and 13 reverse primers for TCR Jbeta segments was used. The immuneACCESS repertoire file appears here via TCRdb, limited to in-frame rearrangements. These files lack a portion of the clones; in checked studies, under half of the deficit traces to unresolved V genes, and the cause of the others is not known. The sample table lists about 220,000 clones, 60% to 80% of them with a count of one. 1.5% to 2% of the sample is held by the ten biggest clonotypes. Sequences were obtained from PBMCs. The receptors stem from a male donor in good health and CMV-seronegative.

The chain carries TRBV4-3 and TRBJ1-5; TRBD1 matches 9 bases. Looked up from germline, CDR1 is LGHNA and CDR2 is YSLEER. The ends lost 2 bases at V and 4 bases at J; junction bases unmatched: 6. CDR3 size: 16 residues. CDR3 nucleotides: TGCGCCAGCAGCCAATACAGGGGGCTTCAAAATCAGCCCCAGCATTTT. Protein: CASSQYRGLQNQPQHF.

The V and J genes are TRBV15 and TRBJ1-5; D unclear. CDR3 length equals 13 residues. Per germline, CDR1 LNHNV and CDR2 YYDKDF (reference sequence). Trimming left V 6 bases short and J 4 bases short, with 10 bases between. The CDR3 here is CATRVNGNQPQHF. As DNA, the CDR3 is TGTGCCACCAGAGTGAACGGTAATCAGCCCCAGCATTTT. The variable domain in full, completed from reference TRBV15 and TRBJ1-5, reads DAMVIQNPRYQVTQFGKPVTLSCSQTLNHNVMYWYQQKSSQAPKLLFHYYDKDFNNEADTPDNFQSRRPNTSFCFLDIRSPGLGDTAMYLCATRVNGNQPQHFGDGTRLSIL.

This rearrangement joins TRBV9 to TRBJ2-5; TRBD2 might be the D (5 bases). V lost 4 bases to trimming and J lost 4 bases, with 8 bases between them. CDR3 length: 12 residues. Germline V gene lookup returns CDR1 SGDLS and CDR2 YYNGEE. The CDR3 sequence: CASSRERETQYF. The CDR3, as DNA: TGTGCCAGCAGCCGGGAAAGAGAGACCCAGTACTTC.

The rearrangement uses TRBV29-1 and TRBJ2-1; 11 bases align to TRBD1. With V trimmed by 6 bases and J by 3 bases, 1 base remained unmatched. Germline V gene lookup returns CDR1 SQVTM and CDR2 ANQGSEA. This CDR3 is 13 amino acids long. CDR3 DNA: TGCAGCGTGGGGACAGGGGGCTACAATGAGCAGTTCTTC. It specifies CSVGTGGYNEQFF.

The chain combines TRBV6-6 with TRBJ2-7; 7 bases are shared with TRBD1. CDR1 is MNHNY and CDR2 is SVGAGI in the germline V gene (reference sequence). After removal of 2 bases from V and 1 base from J, the junction contained 5 bases not matched to a gene. The CDR3 runs to 15 residues. The CDR3 region has the DNA TGTGCCAGCAGTTACAGGGGGCTTGAGTCCTACGAGCAGTACTTC. This sequence encodes CASSYRGLESYEQYF.